These T cell receptor beta chains were read from a single sample in a study of blood T cell repertoires in COVID-19. Data came from immunoSEQ multiplex PCR; TCRdb stores just in-frame clones and leaves some out. The repertoire holds more than 90,000 clones, with around 83% as singletons. The sample was peripheral blood. Receptor source: a man between 70 and 80 years old with acute or convalescent COVID-19. Both conserved end residues are part of each CDR3. Each record gives: CDR3 DNA, CDR3 protein, V gene, clone size, J gene, D gene. D genes are given only for firm matches. Only some rows state a clone size, as once, few, many or a class for expanded clones.

cdr3_nt: TGTGCCAGCAGTTTATTCGGACAGATGAATCAGCCCCAGCATTTT; cdr3_aa: CASSLFGQMNQPQHF; v_call: TRBV28; clone_size: NA; j_call: TRBJ1-5; d_call: NA
cdr3_nt: TGCGCCAGCAGGACAGCGGGAGGGTTCTACAATGAGCAGTTCTTC; cdr3_aa: CASRTAGGFYNEQFF; v_call: TRBV5-1; clone_size: NA; j_call: TRBJ2-1; d_call: TRBD2
cdr3_nt: TGTGCCTGGGCGACAGGGAAAAGCACAGATACGCAGTATTTT; cdr3_aa: CAWATGKSTDTQYF; v_call: TRBV30; clone_size: NA; j_call: TRBJ2-3; d_call: TRBD1
cdr3_nt: TGCGCCAGCAGCGGCACTAGCGGGATTACAGATACGCAGTATTTT; cdr3_aa: CASSGTSGITDTQYF; v_call: TRBV10-1; clone_size: NA; j_call: TRBJ2-3; d_call: TRBD2
cdr3_nt: TGTGCCAGCAGCTTGACGACAGACTCTGGGGCCAACGTCCTGACTTTC; cdr3_aa: CASSLTTDSGANVLTF; v_call: TRBV5-6; clone_size: NA; j_call: TRBJ2-6; d_call: NA
cdr3_nt: TGTGCCAGTTCTCGGGACATGGGGACCGGCTCCTACGAGCAGTACTTC; cdr3_aa: CASSRDMGTGSYEQYF; v_call: TRBV19; clone_size: NA; j_call: TRBJ2-7; d_call: NA
cdr3_nt: TGTGCCAGCAGTTTAGAGGGGGGACAGGTACGCAATCAGCCCCAGCATTTT; cdr3_aa: CASSLEGGQVRNQPQHF; v_call: TRBV27; clone_size: NA; j_call: TRBJ1-5; d_call: TRBD1
cdr3_nt: TGTGCCAGCTACGCCCAGGGAAGAGGTGGAAACACCATATATTTT; cdr3_aa: CASYAQGRGGNTIYF; v_call: TRBV7-3; clone_size: once; j_call: TRBJ1-3; d_call: NA
cdr3_nt: TGCGCCAGCAGCCTGGCGGGTGGGGAGTATGGCTACACCTTC; cdr3_aa: CASSLAGGEYGYTF; v_call: TRBV5-1; clone_size: many; j_call: TRBJ1-2; d_call: NA
cdr3_nt: TGTGCCAGTAGGGAGCGGACCTTGAACACTGAAGCTTTCTTT; cdr3_aa: CASRERTLNTEAFF; v_call: TRBV19; clone_size: NA; j_call: TRBJ1-1; d_call: NA
cdr3_nt: TGTGCCAGCAGCCAAGTACAGGGGGCGTCCTACGAGCAGTACTTC; cdr3_aa: CASSQVQGASYEQYF; v_call: TRBV3-1/TRBV3-2; clone_size: NA; j_call: TRBJ2-7; d_call: TRBD1
cdr3_nt: TGTGCCACGAAACAGGGGATAGGTCAGCCCCAGCATTTT; cdr3_aa: CATKQGIGQPQHF; v_call: TRBV28; clone_size: NA; j_call: TRBJ1-5; d_call: TRBD1
cdr3_nt: TGCGCCAGCAGCTTGGCCGGGACATTAAAAGAGACCCAGTACTTC; cdr3_aa: CASSLAGTLKETQYF; v_call: TRBV5-1; clone_size: NA; j_call: TRBJ2-5; d_call: NA
cdr3_nt: TGTGCCAGCAGCTTAGCGAAAACATCAAACACTGAAGCTTTCTTT; cdr3_aa: CASSLAKTSNTEAFF; v_call: TRBV7-8; clone_size: once; j_call: TRBJ1-1; d_call: NA
cdr3_nt: TGTGCCAGTAGTGACAGCTCCTACGAGCAGTACTTC; cdr3_aa: CASSDSSYEQYF; v_call: TRBV19; clone_size: NA; j_call: TRBJ2-7; d_call: NA
cdr3_nt: TGCAGCGTTGCGGGGGGATCGGATCAGCCCCAGCATTTT; cdr3_aa: CSVAGGSDQPQHF; v_call: TRBV29-1; clone_size: NA; j_call: TRBJ1-5; d_call: NA
cdr3_nt: TGTGCCAGCAGTTTGAAGAGGGAACAGCCCCAGCATTTT; cdr3_aa: CASSLKREQPQHF; v_call: TRBV12-3/TRBV12-4; clone_size: NA; j_call: TRBJ1-5; d_call: NA
cdr3_nt: TGCAGCGTTGATACCGGACAGGGTATTGAGCAGTACTTC; cdr3_aa: CSVDTGQGIEQYF; v_call: TRBV29-1; clone_size: NA; j_call: TRBJ2-7; d_call: TRBD1
cdr3_nt: TGCAGTGCTAGTAGGGACAGGTATAATAATTCACCCCTCCACTTT; cdr3_aa: CSASRDRYNNSPLHF; v_call: TRBV20-1; clone_size: NA; j_call: TRBJ1-6; d_call: TRBD1
cdr3_nt: TGTGCCAGCAGCCAAGACCAAGACTTCAGGGGGCGTAAGGATGGCTACACCTTC; cdr3_aa: CASSQDQDFRGRKDGYTF; v_call: TRBV3-1/TRBV3-2; clone_size: NA; j_call: TRBJ1-2; d_call: TRBD1
cdr3_nt: TGTGCCACCATAGGGGAGGGGGGTAGGCGCTACACCTTC; cdr3_aa: CATIGEGGRRYTF; v_call: TRBV10-3; clone_size: NA; j_call: TRBJ1-2; d_call: NA
cdr3_nt: TGTGCCATCAGTGAGAGTGGGACAGGGTTTACTGAAGCTTTCTTT; cdr3_aa: CAISESGTGFTEAFF; v_call: TRBV10-3; clone_size: once; j_call: TRBJ1-1; d_call: TRBD1
cdr3_nt: TGTGCCAGCAGTTACCTTAGCCGAGCGTACACTGAAGCTTTCTTT; cdr3_aa: CASSYLSRAYTEAFF; v_call: TRBV6-2/TRBV6-3; clone_size: once; j_call: TRBJ1-1; d_call: NA
cdr3_nt: TGTGCCAGTAACAGGGGCCCTGAGCAGTTCTTC; cdr3_aa: CASNRGPEQFF; v_call: TRBV28; clone_size: NA; j_call: TRBJ2-1; d_call: TRBD1
cdr3_nt: TGTGCCAGCAGCTTAGACCTTACCCGACAGACCGTTTATAGCAATCAGCCCCAGCATTTT; cdr3_aa: CASSLDLTRQTVYSNQPQHF; v_call: TRBV7-8; clone_size: once; j_call: TRBJ1-5; d_call: NA
cdr3_nt: TGTGCCAGCAGACCACAGGACCTCAGCAATCAGCCCCAGCATTTT; cdr3_aa: CASRPQDLSNQPQHF; v_call: TRBV27; clone_size: few; j_call: TRBJ1-5; d_call: NA
cdr3_nt: TGTGCCAGCAGGACAGGGGGCGCGGGCACTGAAGCTTTCTTT; cdr3_aa: CASRTGGAGTEAFF; v_call: TRBV2; clone_size: NA; j_call: TRBJ1-1; d_call: TRBD1
cdr3_nt: TGTGCCTGGAGTGGGGGACAGGGGACCTACGAGCAGTACTTC; cdr3_aa: CAWSGGQGTYEQYF; v_call: TRBV30; clone_size: NA; j_call: TRBJ2-7; d_call: TRBD1
cdr3_nt: TGTGCCAGCAGCCAAGGAGAGATACGGGGGGGCTCGCAGTACTTC; cdr3_aa: CASSQGEIRGGSQYF; v_call: TRBV3-1/TRBV3-2; clone_size: NA; j_call: TRBJ2-7; d_call: TRBD2
cdr3_nt: TGTGCCAGCAGTGAGGGGTTTGGACAGACGACCTACGAGCAGTACTTC; cdr3_aa: CASSEGFGQTTYEQYF; v_call: TRBV6-1; clone_size: NA; j_call: TRBJ2-7; d_call: NA
cdr3_nt: TGTGCCAGCAGCTTAGGCCTAGGTCTAGACGAGCAGTACTTC; cdr3_aa: CASSLGLGLDEQYF; v_call: TRBV13; clone_size: NA; j_call: TRBJ2-7; d_call: NA
cdr3_nt: TGCGCCAGCAGCCTCGACAGCGCTATGAACACTGAAGCTTTCTTT; cdr3_aa: CASSLDSAMNTEAFF; v_call: TRBV5-1; clone_size: NA; j_call: TRBJ1-1; d_call: NA
cdr3_nt: TGTGCCAGTAGTGCATGGGACAGGGCCGGGGACTATGGCTACACCTTC; cdr3_aa: CASSAWDRAGDYGYTF; v_call: TRBV19; clone_size: once; j_call: TRBJ1-2; d_call: TRBD1
cdr3_nt: TGTGCCAGCAGCGAGCCTAGTTTAGGTGAGCAGTTCTTC; cdr3_aa: CASSEPSLGEQFF; v_call: TRBV9; clone_size: NA; j_call: TRBJ2-1; d_call: NA
cdr3_nt: TGTGCCTGGAGTAGGGAGGTTAACTATGGCTACACCTTC; cdr3_aa: CAWSREVNYGYTF; v_call: TRBV30; clone_size: few; j_call: TRBJ1-2; d_call: NA
cdr3_nt: TGTGCCAGCAATCTAGATACTGCAGATACGCAGTATTTT; cdr3_aa: CASNLDTADTQYF; v_call: TRBV9; clone_size: NA; j_call: TRBJ2-3; d_call: NA
cdr3_nt: TGCGCCAGCAGCTTGAAGGGGGTCTTCACAGATACGCAGTATTTT; cdr3_aa: CASSLKGVFTDTQYF; v_call: TRBV5-1; clone_size: NA; j_call: TRBJ2-3; d_call: NA
cdr3_nt: TGTGCCACCAGCAGAGATAAAGTGGGGGGGGAGACCCAGTACTTC; cdr3_aa: CATSRDKVGGETQYF; v_call: TRBV15; clone_size: NA; j_call: TRBJ2-5; d_call: TRBD2
cdr3_nt: TGTGCCTGGAGTGGCGGGCGCGAGCAGTACTTC; cdr3_aa: CAWSGGREQYF; v_call: TRBV30; clone_size: once; j_call: TRBJ2-7; d_call: NA
cdr3_nt: TGTGCCTGGAGTCGGGAGGGCGGTCAGCCCCAGCATTTT; cdr3_aa: CAWSREGGQPQHF; v_call: TRBV30; clone_size: NA; j_call: TRBJ1-5; d_call: NA